The following is a T cell receptor (beta chain) sequence with its context. These data belong to a study of T cell changes during pregnancy in multiple sclerosis. Sequencing used immunoSEQ multiplex PCR; TCRdb keeps in-frame clones, though not all of them. The table shows around 56,000 clones, with about nine tenths occurring only once. The CDR3 runs to 16 residues. Germline values: CDR1 SGHVS, CDR2 FNYEAQ. V gave up 4 bases and J gave up 2 bases, with 12 bases separating them. The specimen was peripheral blood, collected in the first trimester of pregnancy. This TCR came from a female donor in good health, enrolled as a control in a pregnancy study. The genes are TRBV7-6 and TRBJ1-6, with a weak D call TRBD1 (6 bases). CDR3 DNA: TGTGCCAGCAGCTATTTGGGGGCGGCCTATAATTCACCCCTCCACTTT. Its protein product is CASSYLGAAYNSPLHF.